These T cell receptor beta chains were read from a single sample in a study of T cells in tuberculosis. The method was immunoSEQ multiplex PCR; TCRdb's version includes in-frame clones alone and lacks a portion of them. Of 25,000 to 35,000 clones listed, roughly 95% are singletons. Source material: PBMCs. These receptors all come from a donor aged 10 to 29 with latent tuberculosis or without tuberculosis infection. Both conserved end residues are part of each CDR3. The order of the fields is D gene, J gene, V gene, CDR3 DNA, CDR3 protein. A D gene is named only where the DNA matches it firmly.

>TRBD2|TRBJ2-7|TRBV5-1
TGCGCCAGCAGCGGGGGACTAGCGGGGTTATACGAGCAGTACTTC
CASSGGLAGLYEQYF
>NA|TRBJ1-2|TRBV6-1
TGTGCCAGCAGGGGCCAGGCAGGGGTAGGCTACACCTTC
CASRGQAGVGYTF
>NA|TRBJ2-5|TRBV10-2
TGCGCCAGCAGTGACTGGCAGCAAGAGACCCAGTACTTC
CASSDWQQETQYF
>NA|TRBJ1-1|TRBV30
TGTGCCTGGAAATCCCTCAGGATTGGTCCCCAAGCTTTCTTT
CAWKSLRIGPQAFF
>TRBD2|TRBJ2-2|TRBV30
TGTGCCTGGAGCGCAGGACTAGAGACCGGGGAGCTGTTTTTT
CAWSAGLETGELFF
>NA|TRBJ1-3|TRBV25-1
TGTGCCAGCAGTGATAACAGGCTATCCTCTGGAAACACCATATATTTT
CASSDNRLSSGNTIYF
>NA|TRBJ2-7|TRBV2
TGTGCCAGCAGTGTAGACAGGCCGAGCGAGCAGTACTTC
CASSVDRPSEQYF
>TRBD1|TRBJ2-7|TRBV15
TGTGCCACCAGCAGGGAAGGGACAGCCGAGGACGAGCAGTACTTC
CATSREGTAEDEQYF
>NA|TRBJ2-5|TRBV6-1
TGTGCCAGCAGAGGGCAGGGGAAAGAGACCCAGTACTTC
CASRGQGKETQYF
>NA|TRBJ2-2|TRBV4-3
TGCGCCAGCAGCCCCGACTGGAACTTCGGCACCGGGGAGCTGTTTTTT
CASSPDWNFGTGELFF
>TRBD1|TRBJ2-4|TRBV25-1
TGTGCCAGCAGTGGCACAGGGGAAGGTGGCATTCAGTACTTC
CASSGTGEGGIQYF
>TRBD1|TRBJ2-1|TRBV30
TGTGCCTGGAGTCTTAGGGACAGGATCTATGAGCAGTTCTTC
CAWSLRDRIYEQFF
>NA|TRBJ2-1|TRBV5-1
TGCGCCAGCAGCTTGGAATGGAGGGCCCGTGCCGGTGAGCAGTTCTTC
CASSLEWRARAGEQFF
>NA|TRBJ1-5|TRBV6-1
TGTGCCAGCAGTATCATGGGCAGTAGCAATCAGCCCCAGCATTTT
CASSIMGSSNQPQHF
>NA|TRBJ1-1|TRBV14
TGTGCCAGCAGCCAAGAATATGGGGCTCTACCGGGACACCTAGGGAACACTGAAGCTTTCTTT
CASSQEYGALPGHLGNTEAFF
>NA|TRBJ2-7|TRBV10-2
TGCGCCAGCAGTGAGCTAAACTACGAGCAGTACTTC
CASSELNYEQYF
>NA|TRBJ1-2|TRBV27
TGTGCCAGCAGGTTGACGGGGAGGGCCGAACGAAGCTATGGCTACACCTTC
CASRLTGRAERSYGYTF
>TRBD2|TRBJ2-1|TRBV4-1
TGCGCCAGCAGCCAGACTAGCAGGACGTACAATGAGCAGTTCTTC
CASSQTSRTYNEQFF
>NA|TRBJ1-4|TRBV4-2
TGTGCCAGCAGCCAAGCCTCGACAGCAACTAATGAAAAACTGTTTTTT
CASSQASTATNEKLFF